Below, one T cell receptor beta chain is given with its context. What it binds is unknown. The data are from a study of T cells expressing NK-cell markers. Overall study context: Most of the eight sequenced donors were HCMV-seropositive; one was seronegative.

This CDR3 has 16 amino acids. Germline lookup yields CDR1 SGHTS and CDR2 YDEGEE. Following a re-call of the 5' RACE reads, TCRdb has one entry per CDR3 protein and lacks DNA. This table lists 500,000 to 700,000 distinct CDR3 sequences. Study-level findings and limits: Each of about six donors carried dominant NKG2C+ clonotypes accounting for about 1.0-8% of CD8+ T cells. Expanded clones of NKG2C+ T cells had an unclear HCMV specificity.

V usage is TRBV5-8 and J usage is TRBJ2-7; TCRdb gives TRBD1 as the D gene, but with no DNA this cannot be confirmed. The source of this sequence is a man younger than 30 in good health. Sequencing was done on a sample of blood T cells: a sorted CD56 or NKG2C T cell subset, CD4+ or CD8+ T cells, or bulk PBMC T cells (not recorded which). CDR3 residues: CASSLRIGTGIYEQYF.